One sample yielded the 18 T cell receptor beta chains listed below, sequenced in a study of blood T cells in healthy people across ages. A second PCR, run for roughly 7 to 12 cycles, used a sample-barcoded 5' primer plus a J-beta primer mix. TCRdb redid the calling of the 5' RACE reads with MiXCR, one entry per CDR3 protein. The sample yields approximately 1.5 million distinct CDR3 sequences, around 36% seen once. The sequenced sample was blood. The source of these receptors is a woman aged 25-40 years in good health.

The rearrangement links TRBV2 to TRBJ2-1, with TRBD2 matching 12 bases. Germline assignment: CDR1 SNHLY and CDR2 FYNNEI. Trimming took 6 bases from V and 7 from J; bases not matched to a gene: 7. The CDR3 consists of 15 residues. CDR3 residues: CASSQRTSGKNEQFF. Written as DNA, the CDR3 is TGTGCCAGCAGCCAACGGACTAGCGGGAAGAATGAGCAGTTCTTC.

This clonotype was detected only a few times. The chain employs TRBV2 and TRBJ1-2; D is unclear. The CDR3 has 17 residues. Germline V gives CDR1 SNHLY, CDR2 FYNNEI. V was pared by 4 bases and J by 6 bases, with 24 bases between. This CDR3 reads CASSGQQRRLPWHGYTF. In DNA form, the CDR3 reads TGTGCCAGCAGTGGACAACAACGAAGACTACCTTGGCATGGCTACACCTTC.

This chain connects TRBV4-1 to TRBJ2-5; TRBD1 matches 10 bases. V lost 2 bases, J lost 13 bases, and 13 bases stayed unmatched. The V gene's germline CDR1 is MGHRA and CDR2 YSYEKL. The CDR3 sequence is 15 residues long. DNA for the CDR3: TGCGCCAGCAGCCAATTTGAGGACAGGGGGTACGAGCGGTACTTC. This gives the protein CASSQFEDRGYERYF.

In this sample, this clonotype turned up a few times. This chain links TRBV12-3 or TRBV12-4 with TRBJ1-5, with a weak D call TRBD1 (6 bases). V was shortened by 5 bases and J by 7 bases, with 12 bases between the two germline ends. This CDR3 is 13 amino acids long. In nucleotides, the CDR3 is TGTGCCAGCAGTCCGGGGGGCACCCAGCCCCAGCATTTT. Protein product: CASSPGGTQPQHF.

The rearrangement links TRBV2 to TRBJ2-7; no reliable D call. This CDR3 has 10 amino acids. In germline, CDR1 is SNHLY, CDR2 FYNNEI. Trimming took 10 bases from V and 6 from J, leaving 10 bases between them. Here the CDR3 reads CANKRFEQYF. DNA of the CDR3: TGTGCCAACAAGCGCTTCGAGCAGTACTTC. Full variable domain (missing parts from reference TRBV2 and TRBJ2-7): EPEVTQTPSHQVTQMGQEVILRCVPISNHLYFYWYRQILGQKVEFLVSFYNNEISEKSEIFDDQFSVERPDGSNFTLKIRSTKLEDSAMYFCANKRFEQYFGPGTRLTVT.

This clonotype was counted only a few times. The genes are TRBV4-1 and TRBJ2-7, with a possible D match to TRBD1 (5 bases). The CDR3 runs 16 residues. Trimming stripped 4 bases from V and 2 bases from J, with 18 bases between. CDR1 and CDR2 from the germline V gene are MGHRA and YSYEKL. CDR3 DNA: TGCGCCAGCAGCCCCATGACAGAAACTGACGCCTACGAGCAGTACTTC. Translation gives CASSPMTETDAYEQYF.

The chain carries TRBV2 and TRBJ2-5; 11 nucleotides align to TRBD2. The germline V gene has CDR1 SNHLY and CDR2 FYNNEI. The CDR3 covers 15 residues. Losses at the gene ends were 4 bases for V and 11 bases for J; bases not matched to a gene: 12. The CDR3 region is CASSVLAGAVYKQYF. DNA for the CDR3: TGTGCCAGCAGTGTACTAGCGGGGGCGGTCTACAAGCAGTACTTC.

Note on this clonotype: It may be a read error: a sequence one base away is much more abundant. The chain has TRBV29-1 and TRBJ2-5, with D hard to call. The CDR3 contains 13 residues. From germline, CDR1 is SQVTM and CDR2 ANQGSEA. The V gene lost 4 bases and the J gene lost 5 bases, with 14 bases spanning the gap. CDR3 sequence: CSVVWAGGETQYF. The CDR3 DNA sequence: TGCAGCGTTGTATGGGCCGGTGGGGAGACCCAGTACTTC. Looking up the rest from reference TRBV29-1 and TRBJ2-5 gives the full variable domain: SAVISQKPSRDICQRGTSLTIQCQVDSQVTMMFWYRQQPGQSLTLIATANQGSEATYESGFVIDKFPISRPNLTFSTLTVSNMSPEDSSIYLCSVVWAGGETQYFGPGTRLLVL.

Comments on this clonotype: Its ends do not fully match the called genes, so a read error is possible. The chain carries TRBV29-1 and TRBJ2-2, with D unresolved. The CDR3 consists of 13 residues. In germline, CDR1 is SQVTM, CDR2 ANQGSEA. In DNA, the CDR3 is TGCGGCGTTGATAAAGGGAATACCGGGGAGCTGTTTTTT. Translated: CGVDKGNTGELFF.

A word on this clonotype: A much larger clone differs by one base, so this may be a read error. Since the CDR3 does not end with the conserved phenylalanine or tryptophan, this likely comes from a read error. V and J are TRBV7-8 and TRBJ2-5; TRBD1 might be the D (5 bases). Germline V gene lookup returns CDR1 SGHVS and CDR2 FQNEAQ. The CDR3 loop spans 14 amino acids. Between the trimmed V and J ends, which lost 5 bases and 0 bases, there was a span of 10 bases. The CDR3 protein is CASSVQEYQETQYL. CDR3 coding DNA: TGTGCCAGCAGCGTACAGGAGTACCAAGAGACCCAGTACCTC.

This clonotype was found many times. The chain uses TRBV24-1 and TRBJ2-1, with 9 bases fitting TRBD2. This CDR3 has 17 residues. V gave up 0 bases and J gave up 0 bases; unmatched junction bases: 2. Germline CDR1 is KGHDR and CDR2 is SFDVKD. The CDR3 bases are TGTGCCACCAGTGATTTGGGTAGCGGGAGCTCCTACAATGAGCAGTTCTTC. It encodes CATSDLGSGSSYNEQFF.

With regard to this clonotype: One junction end does not reproduce the germline sequence, and a read error may be involved. This CDR3 is CASSPLRANTGEPFF. CDR3 coding DNA: TGTGCCAGCAGCCCCCTCCGGGCGAACACCGGGGAGCCGTTTTTT. This rearrangement joins TRBV9 to TRBJ2-2; D might be TRBD2 (5 bases). This CDR3 contains 15 residues. Germline V gene data show CDR1 as SGDLS and CDR2 as YYNGEE. Combining the CDR3 with reference TRBV9 and TRBJ2-2 gives the whole variable domain DSGVTQTPKHLITATGQRVTLRCSPRSGDLSVYWYQQSLDQGLQFLIQYYNGEERAKGNILERFSAQQFPDLHSELNLSSLELGDSALYFCASSPLRANTGEPFFGEGSRLTVL.

This chain connects TRBV11-2 to TRBJ1-6; TRBD1 might be the D (6 bases). V lost 4 bases to trimming and J lost 9 bases, with 16 bases between them. This CDR3 region has 15 residues. From germline, CDR1 is SGHAT and CDR2 FQNNGV. In DNA, the CDR3 is TGTGCCAGCAGCTCCTTCCCCAGGGGAAGTTCACCCCTCCACTTT. This encodes CASSSFPRGSSPLHF.

The chain is built from TRBV5-6 and TRBJ2-7, with a tentative D call TRBD1 (6 bases). Between the trimmed V and J ends, which lost 4 bases and 5 bases, there was a span of 13 bases. CDR3 length: 13 amino acids. The germline V gene encodes CDR1 SGHDT and CDR2 YYEEEE. The CDR3: CASSLGTFHEQYF. Written as DNA, the CDR3 is TGTGCCAGCAGCCTCGGGACATTCCACGAGCAGTACTTC.

In this sample, this clonotype turned up many times. The rearrangement uses TRBV6-2 or TRBV6-3 and TRBJ2-1, with D perhaps matching TRBD2 (6 bases). CDR3 length equals 15 residues. Germline-derived CDR1 and CDR2 are MNHEY and SVGEGT. The V end lost 2 bases, the J end lost 4 bases, and 12 bases lay between the germline ends. Here the CDR3 reads CASSYEGRTYNEQFF. The CDR3 DNA is TGTGCCAGCAGTTACGAAGGGAGGACGTACAATGAGCAGTTCTTC.

This chain joins TRBV10-3 and TRBJ1-5; 9 nucleotides line up with TRBD1. V shed 11 bases, J shed 2 bases, and the junction held 10 bases outside the gene matches. The CDR3 runs 15 residues. Germline V CDR1 and CDR2: ENHRY, SYGVKD. The CDR3 nucleotides are TGTGCCGTCAAACAGGGGGCATCGGGCAATCAGCCCCAGCATTTT. Translating gives CAVKQGASGNQPQHF.

The chain is built from TRBV28 and TRBJ1-2; no definite D call. CDR1 and CDR2 from the germline V gene are MDHEN and SYDVKM. The CDR3 extends over 12 amino acids. V gave up 5 bases and J gave up 8 bases, with 12 bases separating them. This CDR3 reads CASSPNLRGYTF. The CDR3 nucleotides read TGTGCCAGCAGTCCGAACCTGAGGGGCTACACCTTC.

The chain uses TRBV28 and TRBJ2-3, with 12 bases aligning to TRBD2. Germline V gene sequence: CDR1 MDHEN, CDR2 SYDVKM. The CDR3 runs 15 residues. The V segment lost 5 bases and the J segment 7 bases; nucleotides outside the gene matches: 7. CDR3 nucleotide sequence: TGTGCCAGCAGTACACTAGCGGGAGGACCAAATACGCAGTATTTT. It specifies CASSTLAGGPNTQYF.